These T cell receptor beta chains were read from a single sample in a study of control samples from healthy donors and cancer patients. Profiling relied on immunoSEQ multiplex PCR, and the TCRdb table lists in-frame clones only, not all of them. The table includes 95,000 to 150,000 clones, 87% detected once. The sample consisted of blood. The receptor source for this set is a man in his fifties or sixties in good health. The CDR3 runs from the conserved cysteine through the conserved F or W. A D gene is named only where the DNA matches it firmly. The listing skips clone size in some rows; elsewhere it reads once, few, many or a size class.

size	V	J	D	CDR3	DNA
NA	TRBV27	TRBJ2-6	NA	CASSWGRGGANVLTF	TGTGCCAGCAGTTGGGGGCGCGGTGGGGCCAACGTCCTGACTTTC
NA	TRBV4-1	TRBJ1-4	NA	CASSQGLRGVREKLFF	TGCGCCAGCAGCCAAGGTTTAAGGGGTGTCAGGGAAAAACTGTTTTTT
NA	TRBV29-1	TRBJ1-2	NA	CSVSWSNYGYTF	TGCAGCGTTTCCTGGTCTAACTATGGCTACACCTTC
once	TRBV3-1/TRBV3-2	TRBJ2-2	NA	CASSQLTGSNTGELFF	TGTGCCAGCAGCCAGCTAACAGGGAGTAACACCGGGGAGCTGTTTTTT
NA	TRBV3-1/TRBV3-2	TRBJ2-3	NA	CASSQGYMDTQYF	TGTGCCAGCAGCCAAGGGTACATGGATACGCAGTATTTT
NA	TRBV6-5	TRBJ1-2	TRBD1	CASTYSGGGSGYTF	TGTGCCAGCACTTACTCAGGGGGCGGGAGTGGCTACACCTTC
NA	TRBV19	TRBJ2-1	NA	CASSWDGPNEQFF	TGTGCCAGTAGTTGGGACGGGCCCAATGAGCAGTTCTTC
NA	TRBV18	TRBJ2-2	NA	CASSPGVGGDTGELFF	TGTGCCAGCTCACCAGGAGTGGGGGGCGACACCGGGGAGCTGTTTTTT
few	TRBV23-1	TRBJ2-7	NA	CASSQSLTDTTLYF	TGCGCCAGCAGTCAATCGTTAACGGACACCACATTGTACTTC
NA	TRBV9	TRBJ2-3	NA	CASSVLGGQTGDTQYF	TGTGCCAGCAGCGTACTAGGTGGGCAGACGGGAGATACGCAGTATTTT
NA	TRBV28	TRBJ1-1	NA	CASSSHRASNTEAFF	TGTGCCAGCAGTTCCCACAGGGCTTCGAACACTGAAGCTTTCTTT
NA	TRBV9	TRBJ2-2	TRBD1	CASSVSGQGGNGELFF	TGTGCCAGCAGCGTCTCGGGACAGGGCGGAAACGGGGAGCTGTTTTTT
NA	TRBV6-1	TRBJ1-6	NA	CASSEALRGNSPLHF	TGTGCCAGCAGTGAAGCGTTACGGGGTAATTCACCCCTCCACTTT
NA	TRBV7-8	TRBJ1-1	TRBD1	CASRLTGQGDTEAFF	TGTGCCAGCAGATTGACGGGACAGGGGGACACTGAAGCTTTCTTT
NA	TRBV19	TRBJ1-1	TRBD1	CASSISIQGGTEAFF	TGTGCCAGTAGTATTTCAATACAGGGGGGCACTGAAGCTTTCTTT
NA	TRBV28	TRBJ1-2	TRBD1	CASTPWGQSRGYTF	TGTGCCAGCACTCCGTGGGGACAGTCGCGGGGCTACACCTTC
once	TRBV4-3	TRBJ2-1	NA	CASSQDPRIEQFF	TGCGCCAGCAGCCAAGATCCTAGGATTGAGCAGTTCTTC
NA	TRBV7-3	TRBJ2-2	TRBD1	CASSCRDRGQPGGDTGELFF	TGTGCCAGCAGCTGCCGGGACAGGGGTCAACCTGGGGGCGACACCGGGGAGCTGTTTTTT
NA	TRBV2	TRBJ1-3	TRBD1	CASMAGGASGNTIYF	TGTGCCAGCATGGCAGGGGGCGCGAGTGGAAACACCATATATTTT
NA	TRBV28	TRBJ2-7	NA	CASNKPSSYEQYF	TGTGCCAGCAACAAACCCTCCTCCTACGAGCAGTACTTC
NA	TRBV7-2	TRBJ1-2	TRBD1	CASSLGQGAFYGYTF	TGTGCCAGCAGCTTAGGGCAGGGGGCGTTTTATGGCTACACCTTC
NA	TRBV5-1	TRBJ1-1	NA	CASSVQEYTEAFF	TGCGCCAGCAGTGTTCAGGAATACACTGAAGCTTTCTTT
NA	TRBV24-1	TRBJ1-5	TRBD1	CATSGGTEHQPQHF	TGTGCCACCAGTGGCGGGACAGAGCATCAGCCCCAGCATTTT
NA	TRBV12-3/TRBV12-4	TRBJ1-1	TRBD1	CASSTGALAFF	TGTGCCAGCAGTACAGGGGCGCTTGCTTTCTTT
NA	TRBV7-8	TRBJ2-7	NA	CASSLQYEQYF	TGTGCCAGCAGCTTACAGTACGAGCAGTACTTC
NA	TRBV6-5	TRBJ1-4	NA	CASSRTTTNEKLFF	TGTGCCAGCAGTAGGACCACAACTAATGAAAAACTGTTTTTT
NA	TRBV11-2	TRBJ1-5	NA	CASSLGNGGLDWNQPQHF	TGTGCCAGCAGCTTAGGTAATGGGGGGCTCGATTGGAATCAGCCCCAGCATTTT
NA	TRBV5-6	TRBJ2-1	NA	CASSLDLLRSYNEQFF	TGTGCCAGCAGCTTGGATCTCTTACGCTCCTACAATGAGCAGTTCTTC
NA	TRBV7-2	TRBJ1-4	NA	CASSLRMTGRNEKLFF	TGTGCCAGCAGCTTACGGATGACAGGAAGGAATGAAAAACTGTTTTTT
NA	TRBV27	TRBJ2-4	NA	CASSQFRYSIQYF	TGTGCCAGCAGCCAGTTTCGGTATAGCATTCAGTACTTC
NA	TRBV30	TRBJ1-1	NA	CAWTFRGRAFF	TGTGCCTGGACCTTTCGGGGAAGAGCTTTCTTT
NA	TRBV27	TRBJ1-5	NA	CASSHSTTSNQPQHF	TGTGCCAGCAGCCACAGTACTACTAGCAATCAGCCCCAGCATTTT
once	TRBV19	TRBJ1-5	NA	CASRGTGTYLTISNQPQHF	TGTGCCAGTAGGGGGACCGGGACATACTTAACGATTAGCAATCAGCCCCAGCATTTT
NA	TRBV28	TRBJ2-6	TRBD1	CASSSPTGGSGANVLTF	TGTGCCAGCAGTTCTCCGACAGGGGGCTCGGGGGCCAACGTCCTGACTTTC
NA	TRBV28	TRBJ2-4	NA	CASKDKQLKNIQYF	TGTGCCAGCAAAGATAAACAGTTAAAAAACATTCAGTACTTC
NA	TRBV29-1	TRBJ1-5	TRBD1	CSVGEQGNQPQHF	TGCAGCGTTGGGGAACAGGGGAATCAGCCCCAGCATTTT
NA	TRBV27	TRBJ2-7	NA	CASSPYTPSAYEQYF	TGTGCCAGCAGTCCCTATACCCCCTCAGCCTACGAGCAGTACTTC
NA	TRBV5-1	TRBJ1-2	NA	CASSLDRAYGYTF	TGCGCCAGCAGCTTGGACAGGGCGTACGGCTACACCTTC
NA	TRBV27	TRBJ1-5	NA	CASKGLVAGNQPQHF	TGTGCCAGCAAGGGGTTGGTGGCAGGGAATCAGCCCCAGCATTTT
NA	TRBV5-6	TRBJ1-1	TRBD1	CASSLDGQGTEAFF	TGTGCCAGCAGCTTGGACGGACAGGGGACTGAAGCTTTCTTT